The 27 T cell receptor beta chains given below trace back to one sample, sequenced in a study of OX40 agonist ivuxolimab in advanced cancers. TCRdb's table, derived via immunoSEQ multiplex PCR, lists solely in-frame clones and lacks some. The sample has about 70,000 clones, roughly three quarters seen once. The material sequenced was CD4+ or CD8+ T cells sorted from blood, taken in a trial of the OX40 agonist ivuxolimab. These receptors were obtained from an adult with an advanced solid tumor such as melanoma, head and neck, liver or kidney cancer.

The chain recombines TRBV5-1 with TRBJ1-5, with D uncertain. CDR3 length: 14 amino acids. Germline assignment: CDR1 SGHRS and CDR2 YFSETQ. Between the trimmed V and J ends, which lost 1 base and 6 bases, there was a span of 11 bases. The CDR3 protein is CASSLRGPGQPQHF. In DNA, the CDR3 is TGCGCCAGCAGCTTGCGAGGGCCGGGTCAGCCCCAGCATTTT.

This clone was seen a handful of times. The J gene is TRBJ2-2, the V gene TRBV7-2; possible D gene TRBD1, 6 bases. Looked up from germline, CDR1 is SGHTA and CDR2 is FQGNSA. V gave up 4 bases and J gave up 1 base, with 13 bases separating them. This CDR3 is 16 amino acids long. CDR3 coding DNA: TGTGCCAGCAGCTCGCCCCAACAGGGGAACACCGGGGAGCTGTTTTTT. It is translated as CASSSPQQGNTGELFF.

This sequence joins TRBV7-3 and TRBJ2-1; D ambiguous. Germline CDR1 reads SGHTA; CDR2 reads FQGTGA. V lost 3 bases to trimming and J lost 0 bases, with 9 bases between them. The CDR3 has 15 residues. This CDR3 is CASSFDGFSYNEQFF. DNA of the CDR3: TGTGCCAGCAGCTTTGATGGGTTCTCCTACAATGAGCAGTTCTTC.

The CDR3 DNA reads as TGTGCCAGCAGTGACGGAGGGTTGGGGAACAATGAGCAGTTCTTC. Its protein product is CASSDGGLGNNEQFF. The chain combines TRBV6-4 with TRBJ2-1; the D gene is possibly TRBD2 (6 bases). The germline V and J ends were trimmed by 2 bases and 5 bases, with 13 bases remaining between them. Germline loops: CDR1 MRHNA, CDR2 SNTAGT. The CDR3 spans 15 residues.

The rearrangement links TRBV28 to TRBJ2-1; 7 nucleotides agree with TRBD1. Germline V gene lookup returns CDR1 MDHEN and CDR2 SYDVKM. V was pared by 8 bases and J by 12 bases, with 22 bases of the junction left unmatched. The CDR3 has 16 amino acids. CDR3 sequence (DNA): TGTGCCAGCTCCTCCCCGGGACAGTCCTTAGTAATTCGGCAGTTCTTC. Amino acid sequence: CASSSPGQSLVIRQFF.

The CDR3 reads CSVIGGRQGISYEQYF. The CDR3 nucleotides are TGCAGCGTTATTGGGGGGAGACAGGGAATCTCCTACGAGCAGTACTTC. V is TRBV29-1 and J is TRBJ2-7; possible D gene TRBD1, 7 bases. The germline V and J ends were trimmed by 5 bases and 0 bases, with 20 bases remaining between them. Germline V gene data show CDR1 as SQVTM and CDR2 as ANQGSEA. CDR3 size: 16 residues.

This chain uses TRBV6-1 with TRBJ1-4; D is ambiguous. V lost 7 bases, J lost 3 bases, and 9 bases lay in between. CDR3 length: 13 amino acids. Germline V lookup: CDR1 MNHNS, CDR2 SASEGT. The CDR3 sequence is CASTRIANEKLFF. In DNA, the CDR3 is TGTGCCAGCACTCGGATTGCTAATGAAAAACTGTTTTTT.

The chain joins TRBV5-1 to TRBJ2-2; 14 nucleotides line up with TRBD2. The CDR3 has 18 amino acids. V was clipped by 4 bases and J by 4 bases; unmatched bases: 9. CDR1 is SGHRS and CDR2 is YFSETQ in the germline V gene. The CDR3 region has the DNA TGCGCCAGCAGCCCGACTAGCGGGAGGGCCCAGAGCACCGGGGAGCTGTTTTTT. Translating it yields CASSPTSGRAQSTGELFF.

The chain carries TRBV6-5 and TRBJ1-6, with 7 bases aligning to TRBD1. J was trimmed by 4 bases and V by 7 bases; bases with no gene match: 4. The germline V gene has CDR1 MNHEY and CDR2 SVGAGI. CDR3 length: 14 amino acids. Here the CDR3 reads CASMRDSYNSPLHF. The CDR3, as DNA: TGTGCCAGCATGCGGGACAGTTATAATTCACCCCTCCACTTT.

The chain joins TRBV9 to TRBJ2-1; 10 bases are a match to TRBD2. The length of the CDR3 is 15 residues. Germline V CDR1 and CDR2: SGDLS, YYNGEE. The V and J ends lost 3 bases and 6 bases, in that order; junction bases with no gene match: 6. The CDR3 nucleotides are TGTGCCAGCAGCGAAACCGGGACTAGCGTCAATGAGCAGTTCTTC. This encodes CASSETGTSVNEQFF.

This clone has only one observation. The chain recombines TRBV2 with TRBJ2-2, with 8 bases identical to TRBD2. Germline V gene lookup returns CDR1 SNHLY and CDR2 FYNNEI. With 6 bases clipped from V and 4 bases from J, the junction kept 10 bases outside the gene matches. This CDR3 is built from 16 residues. The CDR3 spells CASSGSGGLGTGELFF. The CDR3 DNA reads as TGTGCCAGCAGCGGATCGGGGGGGCTGGGCACCGGGGAGCTGTTTTTT. Combining the CDR3 with reference TRBV2 and TRBJ2-2 gives the whole variable domain EPEVTQTPSHQVTQMGQEVILRCVPISNHLYFYWYRQILGQKVEFLVSFYNNEISEKSEIFDDQFSVERPDGSNFTLKIRSTKLEDSAMYFCASSGSGGLGTGELFFGEGSRLTVL.

The chain carries TRBV5-6 and TRBJ1-2; D is possibly TRBD1 (6 bases). V was shortened by 4 bases and J by 2 bases, with 9 bases between the two germline ends. The CDR3 loop spans 13 amino acids. Germline V gives CDR1 SGHDT, CDR2 YYEEEE. CDR3 nucleotides: TGTGCCAGCAGCCGACAGGAGAACTATGGCTACACCTTC. This translates into CASSRQENYGYTF.

The chain carries TRBV27 and TRBJ2-7, with TRBD1 matching 10 bases. From germline, CDR1 is MNHEY and CDR2 SMNVEV (reference sequence). CDR3 length: 13 amino acids. The V segment lost 7 bases and the J segment 5 bases; nucleotides outside the gene matches: 5. The chain's CDR3 is CASKGQGRHEQYF. The CDR3 DNA follows: TGTGCCAGCAAGGGACAGGGGAGACACGAGCAGTACTTC.

The chain links TRBV27 to TRBJ2-6, with D perhaps TRBD1 (6 bases). The germline V and J ends were trimmed by 2 bases and 4 bases, with 15 bases remaining between them. Per the germline V gene, CDR1 is MNHEY and CDR2 is SMNVEV (reference sequence). CDR3 length equals 17 residues. CDR3 residues: CASSLIRGSSGANVLTF. In DNA form, the CDR3 reads TGTGCCAGCAGTTTAATCAGGGGATCCTCGGGGGCCAACGTCCTGACTTTC. Looking up the rest from reference TRBV27 and TRBJ2-6 gives the full variable domain: EAQVTQNPRYLITVTGKKLTVTCSQNMNHEYMSWYRQDPGLGLRQIYYSMNVEVTDKGDVPEGYKVSRKEKRNFPLILESPSPNQTSLYFCASSLIRGSSGANVLTFGAGSRLTVL.

The chain links TRBV7-9 to TRBJ1-5; 12 bases align to TRBD1. There are 18 residues in the CDR3. Per the germline V gene, CDR1 is SEHNR and CDR2 is FQNEAQ (reference sequence). Germline trimming cut 8 bases from V and 5 bases from J; bases unmatched to any gene: 16. The CDR3 nucleotides read TGTGCCAGCGCGAGGGGGGCCTCCGGGACAGGGGGCGATCAGCCCCAGCATTTT. As protein: CASARGASGTGGDQPQHF.

This clone has more than one count but fewer than ten. The chain is built from TRBV27 and TRBJ1-1; no reliable D call. The length of the CDR3 is 14 residues. The V and J ends lost 4 bases and 0 bases respectively, with 9 bases between them. Germline V lookup: CDR1 MNHEY, CDR2 SMNVEV (reference sequence). The CDR3 coding sequence is TGTGCCAGCAGTTACGAGGCGATGAACACTGAAGCTTTCTTT. Translating it yields CASSYEAMNTEAFF.

This chain connects TRBV28 to TRBJ2-1; D gene ambiguous. The germline V gene has CDR1 MDHEN and CDR2 SYDVKM. Trimming pared 6 bases from V and 4 bases from J, leaving 13 bases between. CDR3 size: 14 residues. The CDR3 here is CASSLLDGYNEQFF. The DNA for the CDR3 is TGTGCCAGCAGCCTCCTGGACGGTTACAATGAGCAGTTCTTC.

The chain combines TRBV5-1 with TRBJ2-1, with TRBD2 matching 8 bases. V dropped 5 bases and J dropped 9; count of bases not matched to a gene: 10. Looked up from germline, CDR1 is SGHRS and CDR2 is YFSETQ. The CDR3 sequence is 14 residues long. As DNA, the CDR3 is TGCGCCAGCAGTTCGGGGGGGCCCCCGGGTGAGCAGTTCTTC. Translated, it gives CASSSGGPPGEQFF.

The genes are TRBV18 and TRBJ2-7; D possibly matches TRBD1 or TRBD2 (5 bases each). The CDR3 contains 17 residues. The V gene's germline CDR1 is KGHSH and CDR2 LQKENI. The V end lost 4 bases, the J end lost 2 bases, and 21 bases lay between the germline ends. CDR3: CASSLDPGRRAPYEQYF. The CDR3 DNA sequence: TGTGCCAGCTCACTTGACCCGGGACGAAGGGCCCCCTACGAGCAGTACTTC.

The chain employs TRBV7-2 and TRBJ1-2; possibly TRBD1 for D (5 bases). V was trimmed by 4 bases and J by 8 bases, leaving 17 bases between them. This CDR3 contains 14 residues. Germline CDR1 SGHTA, CDR2 FQGNSA. CDR3 sequence: CASSSRDGGYGYTF. CDR3 nucleotides: TGTGCCAGCAGCTCCCGGGACGGAGGATACGGCTACACCTTC.

The chain links TRBV11-2 to TRBJ1-2, with TRBD1 matching 7 bases. This CDR3 region has 13 residues. CDR1 and CDR2 (germline): SGHAT, FQNNGV. Trimming took 1 base from V and 6 from J; bases not matched to a gene: 2. The CDR3 region is CASSLGGGDGYTF. The CDR3 region has the DNA TGTGCCAGCAGCTTAGGAGGGGGCGATGGCTACACCTTC.

J is TRBJ1-2 and V is TRBV19, with TRBD1 matching over 8 bases. V shed 2 bases and J 7 bases; nucleotides not matched to a gene: 6. This CDR3 spans 14 amino acids. Per germline, CDR1 LNHDA and CDR2 SQIVND (reference sequence). CDR3 nucleotides: TGTGCCAGTAGTATATCGTGGACAGGGACTGGCTACACCTTC. Its protein is CASSISWTGTGYTF.

As DNA, the CDR3 is TGTGCCAGCAGCTTGGGGAGTCGGCAGGGCCCCGCCAAAAACATTCAGTACTTC. Amino acid sequence: CASSLGSRQGPAKNIQYF. The V and J genes are TRBV5-4 and TRBJ2-4; tentative D call: TRBD1 (5 bases). CDR3 length: 18 amino acids. With 0 bases removed from V and 1 base from J, the gap between germline ends came to 17 bases. Germline V CDR1 and CDR2: SGHNT, YYREEE (reference sequence).

This clone came up once. The chain uses TRBV5-8 and TRBJ1-1; 7 bases line up with TRBD1. The ends lost 1 base at V and 2 bases at J; junction bases unmatched: 8. Germline assignment: CDR1 SGHTS and CDR2 YDEGEE. The CDR3 is 16 residues long. The CDR3: CASSLTGTAFNTEAFF. CDR3 DNA: TGTGCCAGCAGCTTGACTGGGACAGCCTTTAACACTGAAGCTTTCTTT.

The gene calls are TRBV6-5 and TRBJ2-7; unclear D gene. Germline CDR1 MNHEY, CDR2 SVGAGI. V lost 5 bases, J lost 2 bases, and 7 bases lay in between. The CDR3 runs 12 residues. Written as DNA, the CDR3 is TGTGCCAGCAGTCCCACGCCCTACGAGCAGTACTTC. Translated, it gives CASSPTPYEQYF.

The rearrangement uses TRBV7-8 and TRBJ2-2; 8 positions agree with TRBD1. CDR1 SGHVS and CDR2 FQNEAQ come from the germline V gene. The V gene end was trimmed by 5 bases and the J gene end by 7 bases; junction bases not matched to a gene: 9. The CDR3 is made up of 15 amino acids. The CDR3 reads CASSPQGAGGGELFF. The CDR3 nucleotides read TGTGCCAGCAGCCCCCAGGGGGCAGGTGGCGGGGAGCTGTTTTTT.

This clone was seen only once. The V and J genes are TRBV28 and TRBJ2-3, with TRBD2 as a possible D gene (6 bases). Germline CDR1 and CDR2: MDHEN and SYDVKM. V was cut by 7 bases and J by 6 bases, with 17 bases left in between. The CDR3 totals 14 residues. In DNA, the CDR3 is TGTGCCAGCACCCCGAGGGCGGGGAGGGATACGCAGTATTTT. As protein: CASTPRAGRDTQYF.